The present T cell receptor beta chain was sequenced within a study of T-cell reconstitution after alpha-beta-depleted transplantation in children. This clonotype has at least ten counts. A TCRbeta library incorporating unique molecular identifiers was prepared. TCRdb re-called the PCR reads with MiXCR, one entry per CDR3 protein. The repertoire consists of under 300,000 distinct CDR3 sequences, with over 9.5% occurring once and the leading ten covering about 4.8%. The germline gives CDR1 MGHRA, CDR2 YSYEKL. This CDR3 is built from 15 residues. The V and J ends lost 3 bases and 1 base, in that order; junction bases with no gene match: 5.

This clonotype was obtained from a human donor who donated a stem cell graft to a child with SCID. This chain joins TRBV4-1 and TRBJ2-5; 7 bases map to TRBD2. This specimen consisted of PBMCs from the stem cell graft donor, obtained from the stem cell graft. CDR3 protein: CASSQQTGGQETQYF. The CDR3 DNA is TGCGCCAGCAGCCAGCAAACGGGGGGCCAAGAGACCCAGTACTTC.